The subject of this entry is one T cell receptor (beta chain). Its antigen is currently not known. Base qualities are missing; no much larger clone stands one base away. The sample belongs to a study of blood T cell repertoires in COVID-19 (dated by TCRdb to the early 2020s). Broadly, across the study: Samples from collaborators originated in the United States, Italy and Spain and spanned both the acute and convalescent phases of COVID-19. The material from the prospective study consisted of cDNA or gDNA derived from T cells, B-cell-depleted T cells, or PBMCs. Where HLA class I and class II types were available, the types were taken from metadata supplied by the sample provider, not from assay-based typing. Sample metadata almost always included a de-identified subject ID, COVID-19 status, age in years and sex. Subjects who had been exposed to COVID-19, were actively infected with it, or had recovered from it provided the deeply sampled blood TCRbeta repertoires that made up the dataset. The samples were drawn from two sources: the first 160 participants of the ongoing ImmuneRACE study, and 1,000 to 1,500 subjects contributed by 6 global collaborators. The repertoires were released in a freely available public database meant as a resource for research on the immune response to SARS-CoV-2.

Each collaborating institution followed its own protocols to collect whole blood in K2EDTA tubes. For TCRbeta analysis, collaborator samples were shipped as frozen whole blood, as isolated PBMCs, or as DNA extracted from either sample type. TCRbeta CDR3 regions were amplified from genomic DNA using the immunoSEQ Assay, a bias-controlled multiplex PCR. The paper's data handling went like this. Nucleated cell counts per sample were estimated from amplification of reference gene primers within the assay. To quantify the absolute abundance of each unique TCRbeta CDR3 rearrangement, sequence reads were collapsed and filtered. For each sample, productive Simpson clonality was calculated by taking the square root of Simpson's diversity index across productive rearrangements. The table was pulled from immuneACCESS by TCRdb, which kept in-frame rearrangements only. Such tables lose some clones; where checked, under half of the loss comes from unresolved V genes, and the rest has no known cause. That table supplies the V and J calls and clone size; D and trimming were determined from the DNA. In this sample the table shows 80,000 or so clones, 70% to 80% of which occur a single time. Roughly 5.6% of the sample lies in the top ten.

Study-level results and caveats: Clinical and demographic metadata were provided uncurated, with the amount varying by source and participant.

The sample was peripheral blood. This receptor was identified in a man aged 45-65 years with active or convalescent COVID-19.

The bases read TGTGCCAGCAGCTTAGCGAGGGGAGGATATGGCTACACCTTC. This is translated as CASSLARGGYGYTF. In this chain, TRBV7-8 is recombined with TRBJ1-2; a tentative D match to TRBD1 spans 5 bases. V is clipped by 0 bases and J by 5 bases, and the sequence between their germline boundaries is 10 bases long. Taken from cysteine to phenylalanine, the CDR3 has 14 residues. This entry keeps only the CDR3 DNA: 42 bases, framed from base 1. CDR1 is given as SGHVS and CDR2 as FQNEAQ, both from the germline V gene.